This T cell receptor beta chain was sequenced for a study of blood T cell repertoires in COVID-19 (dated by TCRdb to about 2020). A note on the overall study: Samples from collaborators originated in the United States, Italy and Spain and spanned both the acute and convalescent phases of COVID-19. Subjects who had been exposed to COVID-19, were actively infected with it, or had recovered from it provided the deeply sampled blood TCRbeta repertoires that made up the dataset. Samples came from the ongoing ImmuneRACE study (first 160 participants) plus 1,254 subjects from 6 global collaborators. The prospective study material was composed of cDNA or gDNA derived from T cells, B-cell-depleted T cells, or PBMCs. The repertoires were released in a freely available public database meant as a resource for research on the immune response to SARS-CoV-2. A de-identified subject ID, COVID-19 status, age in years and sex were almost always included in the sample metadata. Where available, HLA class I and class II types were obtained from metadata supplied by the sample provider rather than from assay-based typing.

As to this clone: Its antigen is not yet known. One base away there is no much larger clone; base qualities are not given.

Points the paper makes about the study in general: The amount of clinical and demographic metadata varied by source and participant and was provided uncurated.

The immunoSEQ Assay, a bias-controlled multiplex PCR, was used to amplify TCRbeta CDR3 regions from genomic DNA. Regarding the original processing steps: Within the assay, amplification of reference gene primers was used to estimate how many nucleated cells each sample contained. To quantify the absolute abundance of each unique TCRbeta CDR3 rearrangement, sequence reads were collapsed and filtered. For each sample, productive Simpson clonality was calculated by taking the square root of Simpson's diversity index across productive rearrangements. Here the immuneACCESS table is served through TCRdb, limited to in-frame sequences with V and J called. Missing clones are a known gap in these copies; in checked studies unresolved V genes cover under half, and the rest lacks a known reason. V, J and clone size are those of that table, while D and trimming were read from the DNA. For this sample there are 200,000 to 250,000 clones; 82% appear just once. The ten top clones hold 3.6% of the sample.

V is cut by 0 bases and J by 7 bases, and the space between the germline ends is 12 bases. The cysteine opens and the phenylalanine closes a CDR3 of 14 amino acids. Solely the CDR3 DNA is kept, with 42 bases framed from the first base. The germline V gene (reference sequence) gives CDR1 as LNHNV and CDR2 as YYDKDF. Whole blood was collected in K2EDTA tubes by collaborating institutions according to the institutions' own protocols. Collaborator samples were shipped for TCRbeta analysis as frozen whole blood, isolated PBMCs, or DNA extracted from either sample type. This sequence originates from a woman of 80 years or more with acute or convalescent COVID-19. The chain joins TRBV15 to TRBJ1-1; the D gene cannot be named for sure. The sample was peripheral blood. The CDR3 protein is CATSRERRGREAFF. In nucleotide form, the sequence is TGTGCCACCAGCAGAGAACGGAGAGGGCGTGAAGCTTTCTTT.